There are a few counts of the clone carrying this TCR beta chain. Antigen specificity is unknown. This entry comes from a study of T cell repertoires in cytomegalovirus infection. TCRdb recomputed calls from the reads with MiXCR, one row per CDR3 protein. This table holds roughly 700,000 distinct CDR3 sequences, approximately 33% found once. The CDR3 runs to 13 residues. Germline V lookup: CDR1 MNHNS, CDR2 SASEGT. V lost 7 bases, J lost 4 bases, and 11 bases lay in between. The source material was cultured PBMCs, sampled from culture after CMV antigen stimulation. The chain employs TRBV6-1 and TRBJ2-1, with D perhaps TRBD1 (6 bases). The source of this sequence is a human donor in good health (CMV status not recorded). Some clones in this sample may be carry-over from other donors' samples. The CDR3, as DNA: TGTGCCAGCACCCCCGGACAGTACAATGAGCAGTTCTTC. Protein sequence: CASTPGQYNEQFF.